This T cell receptor (beta chain) was sequenced in a study of OX40 agonist ivuxolimab in advanced cancers. Study in general: Every 2 weeks, ivuxolimab was infused into the patients intravenously at between 0.01 and 10 mg/kg. Cancers in dose escalation were hepatocellular, melanoma, renal cell and head and neck.

V lost 0 bases, J lost 0 bases, and 13 bases lay in between. This CDR3 region has 17 residues. Looked up from germline, CDR1 is SGHKS and CDR2 is YYEKEE (reference sequence). Profiling relied on immunoSEQ multiplex PCR, and the TCRdb table lists in-frame clones only, not all of them. Among about 95,000 clones listed, approximately 86% were seen once. The sequencing here drew on CD4+ or CD8+ T cells sorted from blood, taken in a trial of the OX40 agonist ivuxolimab. This sequence joins TRBV5-5 and TRBJ1-5, with D possibly TRBD1 on 6 matching bases. The receptor comes from an adult with an advanced solid tumor such as melanoma, head and neck, liver or kidney cancer. This CDR3 reads CASSLVGGSYSNQPQHF. In nucleotides, the CDR3 is TGTGCCAGCAGCTTGGTCGGGGGCTCTTATAGCAATCAGCCCCAGCATTTT. The full variable domain, in which reference TRBV5-5 and TRBJ1-5 provide the parts outside the CDR3, is DAGVTQSPTHLIKTRGQQVTLRCSPISGHKSVSWYQQVLGQGPQFIFQYYEKEERGRGNFPDRFSARQFPNYSSELNVNALLLGDSALYLCASSLVGGSYSNQPQHFGDGTRLSIL.